A single TCR beta chain is shown here with its context. Per the authors' pipeline: Amplification with reference gene primers provided the estimates of nucleated cell counts. Here immunoSEQ multiplex PCR was the method, and the copy in TCRdb shows in-frame clones only, minus some. V and J calls and clone size are given by that table; D and trimming were obtained from the DNA. The repertoire consists of 270,000 or so clones, with approximately 89% occurring once and the leading ten covering around 4.6%. The data were taken from a study of blood T cell repertoires in COVID-19. Across the whole study: The samples span acute and convalescent COVID-19 from the United States, Italy and Spain. In each case, the material was cDNA or gDNA derived from T cells, B-cell-depleted T cells, or PBMCs.

The CDR3 has 15 residues. Germline lookup yields CDR1 MDHEN and CDR2 SYDVKM. Trimming took 5 bases from V and 4 from J, leaving 17 bases between them. This receptor was taken from a woman between 40 and 50 years old who had recovered from COVID-19. Sequencing input: peripheral blood. The chain has TRBV28 and TRBJ1-1, with D perhaps TRBD1 (5 bases). CDR3 in amino acids: CASSAPGGGGTEAFF. DNA for the CDR3: TGTGCCAGCAGTGCCCCGGGGGGGGGAGGCACTGAAGCTTTCTTT. The full variable domain, its missing parts supplied by reference TRBV28 and TRBJ1-1, is DVKVTQSSRYLVKRTGEKVFLECVQDMDHENMFWYRQDPGLGLRLIYFSYDVKMKEKGDIPEGYSVSREKKERFSLILESASTNQTSMYLCASSAPGGGGTEAFFGQGTRLTVV.